This T cell receptor beta chain was documented in a study of blood T cell repertoires in COVID-19. The CDR3 length is 14 residues. The ends lost 8 bases at V and 1 base at J; junction bases unmatched: 5. Germline V gene lookup returns CDR1 MNHEY and CDR2 SVGAGI. Authors' data handling: Reference gene primer amplification gave nucleated cell count estimates. Clones were read by immunoSEQ multiplex PCR, and TCRdb kept only the in-frame ones, dropping some. The V and J calls and clone size are taken from that table; D and trimming were inferred from the DNA. The profile shows about 390,000 clones, approximately 89% of them singletons.

The chain joins TRBV6-5 to TRBJ2-5; 9 bases match TRBD2. The receptor was isolated from a woman aged 60-75 years with COVID-19, enrolled during active disease. The material sequenced was peripheral blood. The CDR3 region is CASRTSGSQETQYF. CDR3 DNA sequence: TGTGCCAGCCGAACTAGCGGGTCCCAAGAGACCCAGTACTTC.